This entry features one T cell receptor beta chain sequence. Its cognate antigen is unknown. A read error may be the cause here, since a much bigger clone is one base away. Preparation of the TCRbeta library involved a method that used unique molecular identifiers. TCRdb re-called the PCR reads with MiXCR, one entry per CDR3 protein. Counted here are about 420,000 distinct CDR3 sequences, about 17% occurring once; the ten biggest clones make up about 32%. This record belongs to a study of T-cell reconstitution after alpha-beta-depleted transplantation in children. Trimming took 3 bases from V and 2 from J, leaving 12 bases between them. The germline V gene has CDR1 SGHRS and CDR2 YFSETQ. This CDR3 is 14 amino acids long. General study points: Two months or so post-transplant, alpha-beta T cells reportedly derived from several hundred expanded graft clones. Recipient T cells and thymic progenitors that survived gave rise to the high TCRbeta diversity observed at day 60 in some patients. When one year had passed after transplant, most T-cell counts and diversity came from newly produced T cells.

The genes are TRBV5-1 and TRBJ2-7; a possible D gene is TRBD1 (6 bases). The sequence came from a boy in the first two years of life who had a stem cell transplant for Wiskott-Aldrich syndrome, so the T cells may come from the graft donor. The material sequenced was PBMCs, mostly from graft donor cells, taken 360 days after TCRalphabeta/CD19-depleted stem cell transplant. The CDR3 DNA follows: TGCGCCAGCAGCTGGAGGTACAGGGCCTACGAGCAGTACTTC. This encodes CASSWRYRAYEQYF.